This T cell receptor (beta chain) came from a study of blood T cell repertoires in COVID-19. The V gene lost 0 bases and the J gene lost 3 bases, with 12 bases spanning the gap. Per germline, CDR1 SGHRS and CDR2 YFSETQ. The CDR3 consists of 16 residues. The assay was immunoSEQ multiplex PCR, and TCRdb's table has in-frame clones only and misses some. The table records around 190,000 clones, 70% to 90% of them present only once. The TCR sequence derives from a woman in her 40s in a cohort exposed to, infected with or recovered from COVID-19 (not recorded which). Sequencing used PBMCs or T cells enriched from blood (not recorded which). The chain uses TRBV5-1 and TRBJ1-4; D might be TRBD1 (5 bases). The CDR3 region has the DNA TGCGCCAGCAGCTTGGCGGGGGGACGGGCTAATGAAAAACTGTTTTTT. This sequence encodes CASSLAGGRANEKLFF.